The 30 T cell receptor beta chains listed next were all sequenced from one sample in a study of response to subunit inactivated influenza vaccine. Using its own MiXCR run on the RT-PCR reads, TCRdb lists one record per CDR3 protein. The data hold approximately 480,000 distinct CDR3 sequences, with approximately 11% observed a single time. This sample comprised PBMCs from blood, obtained 40 to 50 days after vaccination. All receptors come from a man in his fifties who received an inactivated influenza vaccine.

The chain recombines TRBV12-3 or TRBV12-4 with TRBJ2-2; D unclear. With 4 bases removed from V and 8 bases from J, the gap between germline ends came to 8 bases. The CDR3 runs to 12 residues. CDR3 residues: CASSSWGGELFF. The CDR3 DNA follows: TGTGCCAGCAGTTCATGGGGTGGGGAGCTGTTTTTT.

The V call is TRBV14, the J call TRBJ2-3; 8 bases align to TRBD2. J gave up 3 bases and V 3 bases, and 8 bases lay outside the gene matches. Germline assignment: CDR1 SGHDN and CDR2 FVKESK. There are 16 residues in the CDR3. The CDR3 here is CASSHGFGGGTDTQYF. The CDR3 DNA reads as TGTGCCAGCAGCCACGGTTTTGGCGGGGGGACAGATACGCAGTATTTT.

This clonotype was detected only a few times. V gene TRBV28 combines with J gene TRBJ2-2, with TRBD1 matching over 11 bases. V lost 6 bases to trimming and J lost 5 bases; unmatched junction nucleotides: 2. The CDR3 has 14 residues. Germline values: CDR1 MDHEN, CDR2 SYDVKM. The CDR3 spells CASRGTGGTGELFF. Here the CDR3 DNA reads TGTGCCAGCAGAGGGACAGGGGGAACCGGGGAGCTGTTTTTT.

This clonotype was seen at least ten times. The genes are TRBV5-1 and TRBJ2-2; D gene unclear. The germline gives CDR1 SGHRS, CDR2 YFSETQ. The CDR3 length is 14 residues. The germline V and J ends were trimmed by 0 bases and 2 bases, with 5 bases remaining between them. The CDR3 spells CASSLARNTGELFF. The CDR3 DNA is TGCGCCAGCAGCTTGGCCCGAAACACCGGGGAGCTGTTTTTT.

This clonotype was counted between two and nine times. The chain joins TRBV7-9 to TRBJ2-2; D is possibly TRBD1 (5 bases). The ends were cut back, 7 bases at V and 9 bases at J, with 18 bases in the middle. The CDR3 sequence is 14 residues long. Germline V gene sequence: CDR1 SEHNR, CDR2 FQNEAQ (reference sequence). The CDR3 sequence: CASTIDRSPRELFF. In nucleotides, the CDR3 is TGTGCCAGCACTATCGACAGATCCCCCCGGGAGCTGTTTTTT. Variable domain in full (rest from reference TRBV7-9 and TRBJ2-2): DTGVSQNPRHKITKRGQNVTFRCDPISEHNRLYWYRQTLGQGPEFLTYFQNEAQLEKSRLLSDRFSAERPKGSFSTLEIQRTEQGDSAMYLCASTIDRSPRELFFGEGSRLTVL.

This clonotype was counted a few times. The chain uses TRBV20-1 and TRBJ2-1; D is unclear. The V gene lost 1 base and the J gene lost 3 bases, with 7 bases spanning the gap. This CDR3 comprises 13 residues. CDR1 and CDR2 from the germline V gene are DFQATT and SNEGSKA (reference sequence). The CDR3 coding sequence is TGCAGTGCTAGAGTGCCTTTCTACAATGAGCAGTTCTTC. This translates into CSARVPFYNEQFF.

This clonotype was seen ten or more times. This chain joins TRBV5-5 and TRBJ2-1, with D perhaps given as TRBD1 or TRBD2 (5 bases each). Germline assignment: CDR1 SGHKS and CDR2 YYEKEE (reference sequence). CDR3 length equals 16 residues. Between the trimmed V and J ends, which lost 4 bases and 4 bases, there was a span of 18 bases. The CDR3 reads CASSRGSGRNYNEQFF. In DNA form, the CDR3 reads TGTGCCAGCAGCCGAGGATCGGGACGGAATTACAATGAGCAGTTCTTC.

This clonotype has a count of ten or more. This chain uses TRBV5-1 with TRBJ1-2; 7 bases are shared with TRBD1. J lost 6 bases, V lost 3 bases, and 8 bases had no gene match. Germline V gene sequence: CDR1 SGHRS, CDR2 YFSETQ. CDR3 length: 14 amino acids. CDR3 nucleotide sequence: TGCGCCAGCAGCTATTCGACAGGGCGGGATGGCTACACCTTC. This gives the protein CASSYSTGRDGYTF.

The chain carries TRBV2 and TRBJ2-7; 9 bases agree with TRBD1. CDR1 is SNHLY, CDR2 FYNNEI, per germline. V shed 6 bases, J shed 4 bases, and the junction held 7 bases outside the gene matches. CDR3 size: 14 residues. CDR3 nucleotide sequence: TGTGCCAGCAGGTGGGACAGGGAGGGGTACGAGCAGTACTTC. Translated: CASRWDREGYEQYF.

V is TRBV6-6 and J is TRBJ2-1; no firm D call. The CDR3 is 10 residues long. V was clipped by 8 bases and J by 10 bases, with 9 bases between them. Germline V gene lookup returns CDR1 MNHNY and CDR2 SVGAGI (reference sequence). DNA for the CDR3: TGTGCCAGCGGGATTGGGGAGCAGTTCTTC. Translated, it gives CASGIGEQFF.

The J gene is TRBJ2-7, the V gene TRBV5-6; D unclear. The ends were cut back, 4 bases at V and 5 bases at J, with 10 bases in the middle. This CDR3 spans 12 amino acids. Germline V CDR1 and CDR2: SGHDT, YYEEEE. CDR3 nucleotides: TGTGCCAGCAGCGCGACGGCACACGAGCAGTACTTC. It encodes CASSATAHEQYF.

The V and J genes are TRBV6-1 and TRBJ2-5, with 10 bases identical to TRBD2. After removal of 6 bases from V and 4 bases from J, the junction contained 8 bases not matched to a gene. The germline gives CDR1 MNHNS, CDR2 SASEGT. The CDR3 totals 15 residues. The CDR3 loop reads CASSPAGGTRETQYF. In DNA, the CDR3 is TGTGCCAGCAGCCCAGCGGGGGGGACGCGAGAGACCCAGTACTTC.

V usage is TRBV20-1 and J usage is TRBJ2-1; TRBD2 matches 14 bases. After removal of 1 base from V and 7 bases from J, the junction contained 3 bases not matched to a gene. Germline-derived CDR1 and CDR2 are DFQATT and SNEGSKA (reference sequence). This CDR3 has 15 residues. The CDR3 loop reads CSARGTSGRKNEQFF. As DNA, the CDR3 is TGCAGTGCTAGAGGGACTAGCGGGAGGAAAAATGAGCAGTTCTTC.

There are a few counts of this clonotype. The rearrangement links TRBV20-1 to TRBJ1-2; D unclear. V was trimmed by 5 bases and J by 7 bases, leaving 8 bases between them. The CDR3 has 10 residues. CDR1 is DFQATT, CDR2 SNEGSKA, per germline (reference sequence). The CDR3 nucleotides are TGCAGTGCTTCCCCGCGTGGCTACACCTTC. Its translation is CSASPRGYTF.

The chain is built from TRBV4-1 and TRBJ2-5; 11 positions match TRBD2. The germline CDR1 and CDR2 sequences are MGHRA and YSYEKL. The CDR3 loop spans 20 amino acids. Germline trimming cut 1 base from V and 0 bases from J; bases unmatched to any gene: 13. The CDR3 sequence is CASSQAFGLAGDLHQETQYF. CDR3 sequence (DNA): TGCGCCAGCAGCCAAGCGTTCGGACTAGCGGGCGACCTACACCAAGAGACCCAGTACTTC.

This chain connects TRBV11-2 to TRBJ2-7; D possibly corresponds to TRBD2 (6 bases). Trimming pared 8 bases from V and 3 bases from J, leaving 11 bases between. Germline CDR1 SGHAT, CDR2 FQNNGV. This CDR3 is 12 amino acids long. The CDR3 loop reads CASGRDFYEQYF. The CDR3 region has the DNA TGTGCCAGCGGCCGGGACTTCTACGAGCAGTACTTC.

This clonotype has just one count. The genes are TRBV11-2 and TRBJ2-1; TRBD2 matches at 7 bases. J was trimmed by 6 bases and V by 1 base; bases with no gene match: 9. CDR1 and CDR2 from the germline V gene are SGHAT and FQNNGV. The CDR3 is made up of 16 amino acids. The CDR3 nucleotides are TGTGCCAGCAGCTTAGGCTGGGGGGGTACGGGCAATGAGCAGTTCTTC. Amino acid sequence: CASSLGWGGTGNEQFF.

For this clonotype: A single base separates this from a much larger clone, so it may be a read error. This chain joins TRBV12-3 or TRBV12-4 and TRBJ2-2; perhaps D is TRBD1 or TRBD2 (5 bases each). The CDR3 has 14 residues. CDR3: CASRDRRGTGEPFF. DNA for the CDR3: TGTGCCAGCAGAGACAGAAGGGGCACCGGGGAGCCGTTTTTT.

The chain combines TRBV15 with TRBJ1-4, with a tentative D call TRBD1 (5 bases). This CDR3 is 15 amino acids long. With 1 base removed from V and 12 bases from J, the gap between germline ends came to 18 bases. Germline lookup yields CDR1 LNHNV and CDR2 YYDKDF (reference sequence). The CDR3 protein is CATSRGGFGSEELFF. CDR3 in DNA: TGTGCCACCAGCAGAGGGGGGTTTGGAAGTGAGGAACTGTTTTTT. Full variable domain (rest looked up from reference TRBV15 and TRBJ1-4): DAMVIQNPRYQVTQFGKPVTLSCSQTLNHNVMYWYQQKSSQAPKLLFHYYDKDFNNEADTPDNFQSRRPNTSFCFLDIRSPGLGDTAMYLCATSRGGFGSEELFFGSGTQLSVL.

The table lists this clonotype with a few counts. The chain links TRBV20-1 to TRBJ2-7; the D is unclear. The CDR3 contains 12 residues. Per the germline V gene, CDR1 is DFQATT and CDR2 is SNEGSKA (reference sequence). Trimming shortened V by 3 bases and J by 2 bases, and 8 bases separated the two germline ends. CDR3 in DNA: TGCAGTGCTAGCGACGTTCCCTACGAGCAGTACTTC. It translates to CSASDVPYEQYF.

This clonotype was observed a few times. The chain has TRBV5-5 and TRBJ2-2, with D unresolved. The CDR3 runs 14 residues. Trimming took 1 base from V and 3 from J, leaving 7 bases between them. Germline CDR1 SGHKS, CDR2 YYEKEE (reference sequence). The CDR3 loop reads CASSLMVDTGELFF. The CDR3 region has the DNA TGTGCCAGCAGCTTGATGGTGGACACCGGGGAGCTGTTTTTT.

This clonotype occurred many times. The chain has TRBV7-2 and TRBJ2-7; D assignment may be TRBD1 or TRBD2 (5 bases each). V was clipped by 5 bases and J by 10 bases, with 18 bases between them. In germline, CDR1 is SGHTA, CDR2 FQGNSA. This CDR3 is 13 amino acids long. The CDR3 protein is CASSEGRTTEQYF. DNA for the CDR3: TGTGCCAGCAGCGAGGGACGGACAACGGAACAGTACTTC.

Details on this clonotype: One end of the junction fails to match germline, which may point to a read error. The chain employs TRBV5-1 and TRBJ2-2; maybe TRBD1 (6 bases). This CDR3 region has 14 residues. Germline CDR1 SGHRS, CDR2 YFSETQ. Here the CDR3 DNA reads TGCGCCAGCAGCTTGGCCCAGGGGACCGGGGAGCTGCTTTTT. Protein product: CASSLAQGTGELLF. Complete variable domain (other parts from reference TRBV5-1 and TRBJ2-2): KAGVTQTPRYLIKTRGQQVTLSCSPISGHRSVSWYQQTPGQGLQFLFEYFSETQRNKGNFPGRFSGRQFSNSRSEMNVSTLELGDSALYLCASSLAQGTGELLFGEGSRLTVL.

This clonotype was counted a few times. V and J are TRBV5-1 and TRBJ2-1, with D perhaps matching TRBD1 or TRBD2 (5 bases each). The CDR3 loop spans 13 amino acids. Germline V gene lookup returns CDR1 SGHRS and CDR2 YFSETQ. V lost 4 bases and J 7 bases, leaving 12 bases between the germline ends. DNA for the CDR3: TGCGCCAGCAGCAGGGACCCGGGGAATGAGCAGTTCTTC. It is translated as CASSRDPGNEQFF.

The rearrangement uses TRBV7-8 and TRBJ2-5; TRBD2 agrees at 9 bases. The CDR3 sequence is 15 residues long. CDR1 SGHVS and CDR2 FQNEAQ come from the germline V gene. The trim removed 5 bases at V and 4 bases at J, leaving 8 bases unmatched. The CDR3 protein is CASSVGLAFGETQYF. The DNA for the CDR3 is TGTGCCAGCAGCGTGGGACTAGCTTTCGGAGAGACCCAGTACTTC.

This sequence joins TRBV5-4 and TRBJ2-7; D gene ambiguous. The CDR3 is 14 residues long. The germline CDR1 and CDR2 sequences are SGHNT and YYREEE (reference sequence). V was pared by 1 base and J by 2 bases, with 10 bases between. In nucleotides, the CDR3 is TGTGCCAGCAGCTTGCCAGGCACCACCTACGAGCAGTACTTC. Translating gives CASSLPGTTYEQYF.

This clonotype was detected a few times. The rearrangement joins TRBV29-1 to TRBJ1-2, with D tentatively TRBD1 (5 bases). This CDR3 contains 12 residues. Trimming took 5 bases from V and 4 from J, leaving 11 bases between them. Germline CDR1 SQVTM, CDR2 ANQGSEA. CDR3 sequence (DNA): TGCAGCGTTAGCAGGGAAGGCTATGGCTACACCTTC. Its protein is CSVSREGYGYTF.

This clonotype was seen at least ten times. The genes are TRBV11-2 and TRBJ2-3; 7 bases are a match to TRBD2. The CDR3 sequence is 16 residues long. CDR1 SGHAT and CDR2 FQNNGV come from the germline V gene. V dropped 3 bases and J dropped 1; count of bases not matched to a gene: 7. CDR3 nucleotides: TGTGCCAGCAGCTTTTTGGGGGGAGGGGGCACAGATACGCAGTATTTT. Residues: CASSFLGGGGTDTQYF.

This chain uses TRBV5-1 with TRBJ2-7, with 7 bases aligning to TRBD2. Germline V lookup: CDR1 SGHRS, CDR2 YFSETQ. The CDR3 spans 15 residues. The J segment lost 2 bases and the V segment lost 5 bases, leaving 10 bases of the junction unmatched. CDR3 amino acids: CASRPEERGAYEQYF. CDR3 in DNA: TGCGCCAGCAGGCCGGAGGAGCGGGGCGCCTACGAGCAGTACTTC.

In its sample, this clonotype ranks as medium-sized. The chain employs TRBV12-3 or TRBV12-4 and TRBJ2-7; 9 bases map to TRBD1. V shed 6 bases, J shed 2 bases, and the junction held 8 bases outside the gene matches. The CDR3 is 15 amino acids. The CDR3 region is CASRAAGTGTYEQYF. CDR3 sequence (DNA): TGTGCCAGCAGGGCCGCCGGGACAGGGACCTACGAGCAGTACTTC.